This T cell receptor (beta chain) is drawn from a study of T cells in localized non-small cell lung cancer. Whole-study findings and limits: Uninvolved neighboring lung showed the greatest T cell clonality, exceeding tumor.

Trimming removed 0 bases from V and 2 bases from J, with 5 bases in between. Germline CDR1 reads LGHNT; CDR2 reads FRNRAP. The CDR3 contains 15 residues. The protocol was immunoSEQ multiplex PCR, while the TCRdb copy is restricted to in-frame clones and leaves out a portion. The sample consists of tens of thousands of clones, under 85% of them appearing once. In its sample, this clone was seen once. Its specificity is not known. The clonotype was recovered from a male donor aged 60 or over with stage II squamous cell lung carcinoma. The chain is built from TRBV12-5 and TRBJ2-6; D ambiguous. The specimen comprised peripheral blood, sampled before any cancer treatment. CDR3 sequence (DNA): TGTGCTAGTGGTTTGGTAAAGACTGGGGCCAACGTCCTGACTTTC. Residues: CASGLVKTGANVLTF.